This entry lists 21 T cell receptor beta chains sequenced from one sample in a study of shared clonotypes between healthy human individuals (dated by TCRdb to 2020 to 2021). The library was generated by the immunoSEQ multiplex PCR assay. TCRdb took over this immuneACCESS table, retaining in-frame rearrangements with V and J assigned. Such tables are incomplete; in checked studies, under half of the missing clones stem from an unresolved V gene, and the remainder is unexplained. The sample includes about 2.1 million clones, with around 93% observed a single time. The ten most abundant clones make up under 2% of the sample. CD8 naive samples were obtained by positive selection for CCR7 among CD45RO-negative cells, yielding a CD45RA+CCR7+ population from which TemRA cells were excluded. Material: naive CD8+ T cells from PBMCs. The cell subset or site tag for this specimen amounts to: CD45RA+CCR7+. These receptors were obtained from a man aged 18 to 35 in good health. Some clones in this sample may be carry-over from other donors' samples.

The chain recombines TRBV10-2 with TRBJ2-1; TRBD1 matches 10 bases. This CDR3 is built from 13 residues. Trimming at V came to 6 bases and at J to 9 bases, leaving 5 bases not matched to a gene. CDR1 is WSHSY, CDR2 SAAADI, per germline. CDR3 coding DNA: TGCGCCAGCAGGGGACAGGGGTTGGCTGAGCAGTTCTTC. This encodes CASRGQGLAEQFF.

This chain connects TRBV4-1 to TRBJ1-2; D gene uncertain. The CDR3 sequence is 15 residues long. Trimming left V 0 bases short and J 8 bases short, with 16 bases between. Per the germline V gene, CDR1 is MGHRA and CDR2 is YSYEKL. The CDR3 DNA is TGCGCCAGCAGCCAAGAACACCTGGAGACGGGAGGCTACACCTTC. Its protein is CASSQEHLETGGYTF.

The rearrangement uses TRBV7-9 and TRBJ2-1, with 9 bases fitting TRBD2. The germline gives CDR1 SEHNR, CDR2 FQNEAQ (reference sequence). The CDR3 has 16 residues. V gave up 1 base and J gave up 8 bases; unmatched junction bases: 9. CDR3 residues: CASSLGYSSGTDEQFF. In nucleotides, the CDR3 is TGTGCCAGCAGCTTAGGGTACTCTAGCGGGACCGATGAGCAGTTCTTC.

The chain employs TRBV14 and TRBJ1-2; D not certain. Looked up from germline, CDR1 is SGHDN and CDR2 is FVKESK. V was clipped by 3 bases and J by 5 bases, with 10 bases between them. The CDR3 is made up of 13 amino acids. CDR3 coding DNA: TGTGCCAGCAGCCAGTACGCACAATATGGCTACACCTTC. Protein product: CASSQYAQYGYTF. Using reference TRBV14 and TRBJ1-2 for the parts outside the CDR3, the full variable domain is EAGVTQFPSHSVIEKGQTVTLRCDPISGHDNLYWYRRVMGKEIKFLLHFVKESKQDESGMPNNRFLAERTGGTYSTLKVQPAELEDSGVYFCASSQYAQYGYTFGSGTRLTVV.

This chain connects TRBV4-1 to TRBJ2-2; TRBD2 might be the D (6 bases). Trimming shortened V by 0 bases and J by 5 bases, and 13 bases separated the two germline ends. The CDR3 spans 16 residues. The germline gives CDR1 MGHRA, CDR2 YSYEKL. This CDR3 reads CASSQEGLGGTGELFF. CDR3 sequence (DNA): TGCGCCAGCAGCCAAGAGGGACTCGGGGGAACCGGGGAGCTGTTTTTT.

V is TRBV28 and J is TRBJ2-2; possibly TRBD2 for D (6 bases). Trimming removed 2 bases from V and 7 bases from J, with 8 bases in between. This CDR3 comprises 13 residues. Germline V gives CDR1 MDHEN, CDR2 SYDVKM. The CDR3 sequence is CASSLLGGGELFF. CDR3 nucleotides: TGTGCCAGCAGTTTACTCGGGGGCGGGGAGCTGTTTTTT.

The rearrangement joins TRBV9 to TRBJ2-3; D unresolved. CDR3 length equals 16 residues. Germline lookup yields CDR1 SGDLS and CDR2 YYNGEE. Trimming removed 0 bases at V and 0 bases at J, with 11 bases between. The CDR3 DNA follows: TGTGCCAGCAGCGTAGGGGGTTTGCCTAGCACAGATACGCAGTATTTT. Its translation is CASSVGGLPSTDTQYF.

This clone was found once. This chain joins TRBV9 and TRBJ2-1; D is uncertain. V lost 1 base to trimming and J lost 5 bases, with 19 bases between them. The CDR3 is 17 amino acids. CDR1 and CDR2 from the germline V gene are SGDLS and YYNGEE. The CDR3 is CASSVRRTPFGHNEQFF. The CDR3 DNA sequence: TGTGCCAGCAGCGTAAGAAGGACCCCGTTCGGCCACAATGAGCAGTTCTTC.

This chain joins TRBV28 and TRBJ1-6; D call uncertain. Trimming pared 5 bases from V and 7 bases from J, leaving 9 bases between. The CDR3 totals 13 residues. Germline CDR1 is MDHEN and CDR2 is SYDVKM. CDR3 sequence reads: CASSPRPNSPLHF. The CDR3 bases are TGTGCCAGCAGTCCCCGACCCAATTCACCCCTCCACTTT.

The chain links TRBV4-1 to TRBJ1-5, with D perhaps matching TRBD1 (6 bases). Per the germline V gene, CDR1 is MGHRA and CDR2 is YSYEKL. Trimming pared 3 bases from V and 5 bases from J, leaving 14 bases between. The CDR3 extends over 15 amino acids. CDR3 amino acids: CASSHQQGPDQPQHF. The CDR3 DNA reads TGCGCCAGCAGCCACCAACAGGGTCCCGATCAGCCCCAGCATTTT.

The gene calls are TRBV11-2 and TRBJ2-7, with D unclear. Germline V gene sequence: CDR1 SGHAT, CDR2 FQNNGV. Between the trimmed V and J ends, which lost 5 bases and 4 bases, there was a span of 15 bases. The CDR3 spans 14 residues. CDR3 protein: CASSPGRHPYEQYF. CDR3 bases: TGTGCCAGCAGCCCCGGCCGACACCCTTACGAGCAGTACTTC.

This clone was recorded once. Other DNA sequences in the same sample also yield this CDR3. The J gene is TRBJ2-7, the V gene TRBV28; either TRBD1 or TRBD2 may supply D (7 bases each). The germline V gene has CDR1 MDHEN and CDR2 SYDVKM. Trimming took off 5 bases at V and 1 base at J, with 12 bases between the two ends. The CDR3 has 14 residues. The CDR3 DNA follows: TGTGCCAGCAGTCACCAGGGGGGGTCCTACGAGCAGTACTTC. Its protein product is CASSHQGGSYEQYF.

The chain employs TRBV2 and TRBJ2-1, with D unclear. The CDR3 spans 12 residues. Germline V gene data show CDR1 as SNHLY and CDR2 as FYNNEI. V was clipped by 3 bases and J by 7 bases, with 7 bases between them. CDR3 residues: CASSEFLNEQFF. Written as DNA, the CDR3 is TGTGCCAGCAGTGAGTTTCTGAATGAGCAGTTCTTC.

The sample holds one count of this clone. The chain has TRBV27 and TRBJ1-3, with a possible D match to TRBD1 (5 bases). Trimming pared 1 base from V and 11 bases from J, leaving 15 bases between. The length of the CDR3 is 14 residues. In germline, CDR1 is MNHEY, CDR2 SMNVEV (reference sequence). In DNA, the CDR3 is TGTGCCAGCAGTTTATTGCTTGGCGGGGGACCCATATATTTT. Translated, it gives CASSLLLGGGPIYF.

The sample holds a few counts of this clone. The gene calls are TRBV10-1 and TRBJ2-2; D unclear. The CDR3 length is 14 residues. Trimming took off 2 bases at V and 4 bases at J, with 8 bases between the two ends. CDR1 and CDR2 from the germline V gene are WNHNN and SYGVQD (reference sequence). This CDR3 reads CASSEAGPTGELFF. The CDR3 bases are TGCGCCAGCAGTGAGGCCGGACCCACCGGGGAGCTGTTTTTT.

The sample holds one count of this clone. The V and J genes are TRBV30 and TRBJ2-1, with 11 bases identical to TRBD2. The CDR3 extends over 18 amino acids. The germline V gene has CDR1 GTSNPN and CDR2 SVGIG (reference sequence). V dropped 1 base and J dropped 3; count of bases not matched to a gene: 11. CDR3 bases: TGTGCCTGGAGTGCCCCCTCGGCTAGCGGGAGGTTCTACAATGAGCAGTTCTTC. This sequence encodes CAWSAPSASGRFYNEQFF.

The rearrangement joins TRBV7-3 to TRBJ2-1; TRBD2 matches 11 bases. The CDR3 extends over 18 amino acids. Germline V CDR1 and CDR2: SGHTA, FQGTGA. After removal of 0 bases from V and 8 bases from J, the junction contained 12 bases not matched to a gene. CDR3 sequence (DNA): TGTGCCAGCAGCTTAACTCCACTAGCGGGAGCGGTAGGTCATGAGCAGTTCTTC. This codes for CASSLTPLAGAVGHEQFF.

The V and J genes are TRBV7-6 and TRBJ1-1; the D is unclear. CDR1 is SGHVS, CDR2 FNYEAQ, per germline. The CDR3 is 13 residues long. The V end lost 2 bases, the J end lost 1 base, and 5 bases lay between the germline ends. CDR3 loop: CASSLTQNTEAFF. The CDR3 DNA is TGTGCCAGCAGCTTAACGCAGAACACTGAAGCTTTCTTT.

This chain connects TRBV4-2 to TRBJ2-1; 7 bases fit TRBD2. Per the germline V gene, CDR1 is LGHNA and CDR2 is YNFKEQ. V was clipped by 3 bases and J by 3 bases; unmatched bases: 8. This CDR3 has 16 amino acids. CDR3 in amino acids: CASSQKRASGYNEQFF. CDR3 coding DNA: TGTGCCAGCAGCCAGAAAAGGGCTAGCGGCTACAATGAGCAGTTCTTC.

The rearrangement joins TRBV28 to TRBJ2-1; 10 bases are shared with TRBD2. Germline V gene sequence: CDR1 MDHEN, CDR2 SYDVKM. Trimming took 5 bases from V and 0 from J; bases not matched to a gene: 10. This CDR3 spans 18 amino acids. CDR3 DNA: TGTGCCAGCAGTAAATGGAGCGGGAGGGCCGGCTCCTACAATGAGCAGTTCTTC. This codes for CASSKWSGRAGSYNEQFF.

The CDR3 protein is CASSAYNDEQFF. DNA of the CDR3: TGTGCCAGCAGCGCCTACAATGATGAGCAGTTCTTC. The gene calls are TRBV9 and TRBJ2-1; D remains unclear. This CDR3 contains 12 residues. Germline V gene data show CDR1 as SGDLS and CDR2 as YYNGEE. The V end lost 3 bases, the J end lost 8 bases, and 9 bases lay between the germline ends.